Following are 21 T cell receptor beta chains from one sample sequenced in a study of CD8 T cells in ankylosing spondylitis. TCRdb independently ran MiXCR on the 5' RACE reads; one entry per CDR3 protein. The table lists under 250,000 distinct CDR3 sequences, roughly 26% of them singletons, with less than 8.5% in the top ten. Sequenced: blood, either unsorted or a sorted T cell fraction (not recorded which). The receptors derive from a male donor with ankylosing spondylitis or in good health (not recorded which).

The chain uses TRBV5-1 and TRBJ1-4; D remains ambiguous. Germline V gene sequence: CDR1 SGHRS, CDR2 YFSETQ. This CDR3 has 12 residues. Trimming stripped 4 bases from V and 5 bases from J, with 6 bases between. This CDR3 reads CASSDSNEKLFF. DNA for the CDR3: TGCGCCAGCAGCGACTCGAATGAAAAACTGTTTTTT.

The chain is built from TRBV6-1 and TRBJ2-1; D remains ambiguous. The germline V gene encodes CDR1 MNHNS and CDR2 SASEGT. The CDR3 totals 15 residues. The V gene lost 5 bases and the J gene lost 2 bases, with 13 bases spanning the gap. The CDR3 DNA follows: TGTGCCAGCAGTCCGTGGTTTGATACCTACAATGAGCAGTTCTTC. Its protein product is CASSPWFDTYNEQFF.

There are many counts of this clonotype. The V call is TRBV25-1, the J call TRBJ2-7; either TRBD1 or TRBD2 may fit D (6 bases each). Germline V gene data show CDR1 as MGHDK and CDR2 as SYGVNS. CDR3 length: 18 amino acids. V lost 3 bases to trimming and J lost 4 bases, with 25 bases between them. Here the CDR3 DNA reads TGTGCCAGCAGTGAGGTGGAGGGGGACAACAGGCTACGGTACGAGCAGTACTTC. Encoded protein: CASSEVEGDNRLRYEQYF.

This clonotype has a count of ten or more. CDR3: CSASLGSPQHF. The CDR3 DNA reads TGCAGTGCTAGTTTGGGCTCGCCCCAGCATTTT. This sequence joins TRBV20-1 and TRBJ1-5; unclear D gene. Trimming cost V 3 bases and J 9 bases, with 9 bases left between them. This CDR3 region has 11 residues. Germline loops: CDR1 DFQATT, CDR2 SNEGSKA (reference sequence).

Remarks on this clonotype: This may be a read error, as it is one base from a much larger clone. V is TRBV3-1 and J is TRBJ1-1, with no clear D. The CDR3 consists of 13 residues. The germline V gene has CDR1 LGHDT and CDR2 YNNKEL (reference sequence). The CDR3 nucleotides are TGTGCCAGCAGCCAACTCAGCGGCACTAAAGCTTTCTTT. This encodes CASSQLSGTKAFF.

This clonotype has ten or more counts. The chain recombines TRBV12-3 or TRBV12-4 with TRBJ2-2, with TRBD2 as a possible D gene (6 bases). The CDR3 is 17 residues long. The germline V and J ends were trimmed by 6 bases and 4 bases, with 21 bases remaining between them. CDR3 loop: CASSTLERVRGTGELFF. As DNA, the CDR3 is TGTGCCAGCAGCACCCTCGAGCGGGTGAGGGGCACCGGGGAGCTGTTTTTT.

This clonotype was found many times. The V call is TRBV20-1, the J call TRBJ2-1; D not certain. The CDR3 covers 14 residues. CDR1 DFQATT and CDR2 SNEGSKA come from the germline V gene (reference sequence). Between the trimmed V and J ends, which lost 5 bases and 0 bases, there was a span of 11 bases. The DNA of the CDR3 is TGCAGTGCTCGAAGGCGTAGCTCCTACAATGAGCAGTTCTTC. It specifies CSARRRSSYNEQFF.

This clonotype was observed many times. The CDR3 here is CSARVPARGDNEQFF. CDR3 DNA sequence: TGCAGTGCTAGAGTTCCCGCCCGAGGGGACAATGAGCAGTTCTTC. This chain uses TRBV20-1 with TRBJ2-1; the D gene could be TRBD1 or TRBD2 (5 bases each). The V gene's germline CDR1 is DFQATT and CDR2 SNEGSKA (reference sequence). This CDR3 has 15 amino acids. Trimming stripped 1 base from V and 5 bases from J, with 15 bases between.

This clonotype was observed many times. This chain joins TRBV5-1 and TRBJ2-7; the match to TRBD2 covers 11 bases. V lost 3 bases, J lost 2 bases, and 4 bases stayed unmatched. CDR1 and CDR2 from the germline V gene are SGHRS and YFSETQ. The CDR3 is 15 residues long. Here the CDR3 reads CASSSGLAVPYEQYF. CDR3 bases: TGCGCCAGCAGCTCGGGACTAGCGGTACCCTACGAGCAGTACTTC.

Ten or more counts support this clonotype. This chain connects TRBV7-2 to TRBJ2-1; possibly TRBD1 for D (6 bases). The germline V gene has CDR1 SGHTA and CDR2 FQGNSA. The length of the CDR3 is 13 residues. Trimming stripped 5 bases from V and 8 bases from J, with 13 bases between. This chain's CDR3 is CASSANRAYEQFF. CDR3 nucleotides: TGTGCCAGCAGCGCAAACAGGGCGTATGAGCAGTTCTTC.

This clonotype was counted ten times or more. The chain's CDR3 is CASSNDRGRNEKLFF. The CDR3 region has the DNA TGTGCCAGCAGCAACGACAGGGGGCGGAATGAAAAACTGTTTTTT. The chain combines TRBV7-9 with TRBJ1-4; 10 nucleotides agree with TRBD1. CDR1 is SEHNR and CDR2 is FQNEAQ in the germline V gene (reference sequence). This CDR3 region has 15 residues. Unmatched junction bases numbered 5, after V lost 5 bases and J lost 5 bases.

This clonotype was counted a few times. The V call is TRBV20-1, the J call TRBJ2-2; 7 nucleotides align to TRBD2. Germline trimming cut 0 bases from V and 4 bases from J; bases unmatched to any gene: 8. The CDR3 consists of 16 residues. Germline CDR1 is DFQATT and CDR2 is SNEGSKA (reference sequence). CDR3 residues: CSARDKRSSGTGELFF. DNA for the CDR3: TGCAGTGCTAGAGATAAGCGGTCTAGCGGCACCGGGGAGCTGTTTTTT.

This chain links TRBV7-3 with TRBJ2-3, with 7 positions matching TRBD2. The CDR3 runs to 16 residues. V was pared by 1 base and J by 3 bases, with 7 bases of the junction left unmatched. The germline V gene has CDR1 SGHTA and CDR2 FQGTGA. The CDR3 is CASSLNGGSGTDTQYF. Here the CDR3 DNA reads TGTGCCAGCAGCTTAAATGGCGGGAGCGGGACAGATACGCAGTATTTT. Full variable domain (remainder filled in from reference TRBV7-3 and TRBJ2-3): GAGVSQTPSNKVTEKGKYVELRCDPISGHTALYWYRQSLGQGPEFLIYFQGTGAADDSGLPNDRFFAVRPEGSVSTLKIQRTERGDSAVYLCASSLNGGSGTDTQYFGPGTRLTVL.

This clonotype was picked up many times. This chain joins TRBV12-5 and TRBJ2-7; 12 bases are a match to TRBD2. This CDR3 is built from 20 residues. CDR1 and CDR2 from the germline V gene are LGHNT and FRNRAP. The ends lost 0 bases at V and 1 base at J; junction bases unmatched: 13. The CDR3 DNA follows: TGTGCTAGTGGTTTGGTCTGGACTAGCGGGACGAGAGGGGGATCCTACGAGCAGTACTTC. It codes for CASGLVWTSGTRGGSYEQYF.

This clonotype was detected many times. This chain links TRBV3-1 with TRBJ2-2, with D possibly being TRBD1 (6 bases). This CDR3 is built from 16 residues. The germline CDR1 and CDR2 sequences are LGHDT and YNNKEL (reference sequence). V lost 2 bases, J lost 4 bases, and 14 bases lay in between. The CDR3 bases are TGTGCCAGCAGCCAACAAGGGGGTCAAGGCACCGGGGAGCTGTTTTTT. It translates to CASSQQGGQGTGELFF.

In its sample, this clonotype was seen a few times. The chain joins TRBV12-5 to TRBJ2-2, with 7 bases aligning to TRBD1. V was clipped by 1 base and J by 3 bases; unmatched bases: 5. Germline-derived CDR1 and CDR2 are LGHNT and FRNRAP. The CDR3 covers 16 residues. For the CDR3, the DNA is TGTGCTAGTGGTTTGGGAAGACAGGGATACACCGGGGAGCTGTTTTTT. It encodes CASGLGRQGYTGELFF. The whole variable domain, remainder taken from reference TRBV12-5 and TRBJ2-2, is DARVTQTPRHKVTEMGQEVTMRCQPILGHNTVFWYRQTMMQGLELLAYFRNRAPLDDSGMPKDRFSAEMPDATLATLKIQPSEPRDSAVYFCASGLGRQGYTGELFFGEGSRLTVL.

This chain joins TRBV11-1 and TRBJ2-7, with TRBD2 matching 10 bases. V dropped 1 base and J dropped 0; count of bases not matched to a gene: 15. This CDR3 region has 20 residues. Looked up from germline, CDR1 is SGHAT and CDR2 is FQDESV (reference sequence). The CDR3: CASSLDWGASGRLFSYEQYF. CDR3 nucleotide sequence: TGTGCCAGCAGCTTAGATTGGGGGGCTAGCGGGAGACTTTTCTCCTACGAGCAGTACTTC.

This clonotype was found many times. The chain has TRBV7-3 and TRBJ2-7, with a weak D call TRBD2 (7 bases). Germline V gives CDR1 SGHTA, CDR2 FQGTGA. The CDR3 has 14 amino acids. Trimming took off 5 bases at V and 4 bases at J, with 15 bases between the two ends. The CDR3 region is CASSPEGGRYEQYF. The DNA for the CDR3 is TGTGCCAGCAGCCCTGAGGGGGGGCGATACGAGCAGTACTTC.

The chain recombines TRBV13 with TRBJ2-7; D is tentatively TRBD1 or TRBD2 (5 bases each). CDR3 length: 15 amino acids. Germline lookup yields CDR1 PRHDT and CDR2 FYEKMQ (reference sequence). Trimming took 4 bases from V and 6 from J, leaving 19 bases between them. The DNA of the CDR3 is TGTGCCAGCAGCTCCTCGCCGAGGGGCATCGGCGAGCAGTACTTC. It encodes CASSSSPRGIGEQYF.

This clonotype was detected many times. This rearrangement joins TRBV3-1 to TRBJ1-4; D gene ambiguous. There are 13 residues in the CDR3. Germline V gene data show CDR1 as LGHDT and CDR2 as YNNKEL (reference sequence). Trimming cost V 3 bases and J 5 bases, with 7 bases left between them. CDR3: CASSQGANEKLFF. The CDR3 nucleotides read TGTGCCAGCAGCCAGGGTGCCAATGAAAAACTGTTTTTT.

Ten or more counts support this clonotype. The chain uses TRBV5-1 and TRBJ1-1, with unresolved D. This CDR3 comprises 14 residues. Looked up from germline, CDR1 is SGHRS and CDR2 is YFSETQ. Trimming pared 0 bases from V and 1 base from J, leaving 7 bases between. The CDR3 DNA is TGCGCCAGCAGCTTGGCCAGCGAGAACACTGAAGCTTTCTTT. Its translation: CASSLASENTEAFF.